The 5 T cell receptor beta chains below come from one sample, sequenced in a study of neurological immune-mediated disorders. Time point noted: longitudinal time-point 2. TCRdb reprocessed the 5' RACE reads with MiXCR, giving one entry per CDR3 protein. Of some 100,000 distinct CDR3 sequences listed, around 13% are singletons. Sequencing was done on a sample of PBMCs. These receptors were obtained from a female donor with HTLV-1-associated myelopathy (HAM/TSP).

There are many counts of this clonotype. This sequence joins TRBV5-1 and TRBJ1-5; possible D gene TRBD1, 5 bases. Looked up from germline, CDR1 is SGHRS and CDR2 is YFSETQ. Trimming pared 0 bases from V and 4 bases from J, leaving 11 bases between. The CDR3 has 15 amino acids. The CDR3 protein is CASSLDASGNQPQHF. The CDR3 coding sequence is TGCGCCAGCAGCTTGGATGCTTCAGGGAATCAGCCCCAGCATTTT.

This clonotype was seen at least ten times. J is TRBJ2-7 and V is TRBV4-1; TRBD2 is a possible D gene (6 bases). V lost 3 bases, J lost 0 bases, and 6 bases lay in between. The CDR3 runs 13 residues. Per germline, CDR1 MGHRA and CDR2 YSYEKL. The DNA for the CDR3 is TGCGCCAGCAGCCAGCGGGACTCCTACGAGCAGTACTTC. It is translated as CASSQRDSYEQYF.

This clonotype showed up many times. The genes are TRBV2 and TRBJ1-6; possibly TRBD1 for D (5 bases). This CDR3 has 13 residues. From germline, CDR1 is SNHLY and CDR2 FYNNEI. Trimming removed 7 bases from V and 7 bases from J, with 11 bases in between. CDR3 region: CASNQGKNSPLHF. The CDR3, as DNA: TGTGCCAGCAATCAGGGCAAAAATTCACCCCTCCACTTT.

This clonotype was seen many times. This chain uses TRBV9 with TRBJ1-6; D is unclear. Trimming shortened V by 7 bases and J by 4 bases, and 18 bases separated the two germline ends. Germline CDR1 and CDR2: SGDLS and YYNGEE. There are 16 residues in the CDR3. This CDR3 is CASFSPGRLYNSPLHF. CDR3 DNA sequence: TGTGCCAGCTTCTCACCGGGCCGTTTATATAATTCACCCCTCCACTTT.

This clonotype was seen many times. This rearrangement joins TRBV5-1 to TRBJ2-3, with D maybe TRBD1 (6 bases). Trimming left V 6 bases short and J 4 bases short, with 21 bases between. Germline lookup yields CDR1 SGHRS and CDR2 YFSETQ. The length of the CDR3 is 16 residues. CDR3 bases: TGCGCCAGCACCAAACTTGCTGGGGGCCTGGCAGATACGCAGTATTTT. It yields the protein CASTKLAGGLADTQYF.